Presented here are 20 T cell receptor beta chains from one specimen sequenced in a study of blood T cell repertoires in COVID-19. The assay was immunoSEQ multiplex PCR, and TCRdb's table has in-frame clones only and misses some. The sample has 150,000 to 180,000 clones, 60% to 85% seen once. Sequencing input: peripheral blood. The source is an elderly man with acute or convalescent COVID-19.

This clone was seen more than once but under ten times. V usage is TRBV3-1 (or the pseudogene TRBV3-2) and J usage is TRBJ2-1; weak D call: TRBD2 (6 bases). The V and J ends lost 1 base and 4 bases respectively, with 14 bases between them. The CDR3 consists of 16 residues. Germline values: CDR1 LGHDT, CDR2 YNNKEL (reference sequence). CDR3 protein: CASSQVGVRGYNEQFF. DNA of the CDR3: TGTGCCAGCAGCCAAGTTGGCGTCCGGGGGTACAATGAGCAGTTCTTC.

A note on this clone: The same CDR3 arises from other DNA sequences in this sample as well. The genes are TRBV5-1 and TRBJ1-3, with TRBD1 matching 7 bases. V trimming: 4 bases; J trimming: 4 bases; junction bases outside the gene matches: 5. The germline V gene encodes CDR1 SGHRS and CDR2 YFSETQ. The CDR3 totals 14 residues. CDR3 protein: CASSPRTGGNTIYF. As DNA, the CDR3 is TGCGCCAGCAGCCCCCGGACAGGAGGAAACACCATATATTTT.

This clone was counted a few times. The V gene is TRBV18, the J gene TRBJ2-7, with 7 bases fitting TRBD2. Germline CDR1 is KGHSH and CDR2 is LQKENI. The length of the CDR3 is 14 residues. J was trimmed by 3 bases and V by 6 bases; bases with no gene match: 8. CDR3 nucleotide sequence: TGTGCCAGCTCTCCAGCCGGGGGGAACTACGAGCAGTACTTC. As protein: CASSPAGGNYEQYF.

The chain employs TRBV29-1 and TRBJ1-2; D not resolved. The CDR3 runs to 12 residues. Germline V CDR1 and CDR2: SQVTM, ANQGSEA. The ends were cut back, 4 bases at V and 0 bases at J, with 6 bases in the middle. The CDR3 region has the DNA TGCAGCGTTGCTAGCGCTAACTATGGCTACACCTTC. Its protein product is CSVASANYGYTF.

The rearrangement uses TRBV27 and TRBJ2-2; 7 bases fit TRBD1. CDR1 and CDR2 (germline): MNHEY, SMNVEV (reference sequence). The CDR3 is 14 residues long. The ends lost 6 bases at V and 5 bases at J; junction bases unmatched: 6. This CDR3 reads CASRRGRLTGELFF. Written as DNA, the CDR3 is TGTGCCAGCAGAAGGGGGCGCTTAACCGGGGAGCTGTTTTTT.

This clone was found once. V usage is TRBV18 and J usage is TRBJ1-2; TRBD1 matches at 8 bases. Germline trimming cut 6 bases from V and 4 bases from J; bases unmatched to any gene: 7. CDR1 and CDR2 from the germline V gene are KGHSH and LQKENI. There are 14 residues in the CDR3. DNA of the CDR3: TGTGCCAGCTCGTTCGGACAGGGTAGCTATGGCTACACCTTC. Translation: CASSFGQGSYGYTF. Full variable domain (remainder filled in from reference TRBV18 and TRBJ1-2): NAGVMQNPRHLVRRRGQEARLRCSPMKGHSHVYWYRQLPEEGLKFMVYLQKENIIDESGMPKERFSAEFPKEGPSILRIQQVVRGDSAAYFCASSFGQGSYGYTFGSGTRLTVV.

This chain joins TRBV25-1 and TRBJ2-5; TRBD2 matches at 7 bases. Germline values: CDR1 MGHDK, CDR2 SYGVNS. The CDR3 totals 13 residues. Germline trimming cut 7 bases from V and 7 bases from J; bases unmatched to any gene: 9. CDR3 loop: CASKGPGGGTQYF. The DNA for the CDR3 is TGTGCCAGCAAGGGGCCAGGCGGGGGGACCCAGTACTTC.

The chain combines TRBV11-3 with TRBJ2-5; 8 nucleotides align to TRBD2. The J segment lost 0 bases and the V segment lost 5 bases, leaving 14 bases of the junction unmatched. CDR3 length: 18 residues. Looked up from germline, CDR1 is SGHNT and CDR2 is YENEEA. CDR3 amino acids: CASSLLGRSGGYQETQYF. The CDR3 nucleotides are TGTGCCAGCAGCCTCCTGGGCCGGAGCGGGGGATACCAAGAGACCCAGTACTTC.

The genes are TRBV30 and TRBJ1-6; D is undetermined. Germline CDR1 and CDR2: GTSNPN and SVGIG (reference sequence). CDR3 size: 11 residues. V was trimmed by 3 bases and J by 9 bases, leaving 6 bases between them. The CDR3, as DNA: TGTGCCTGGAGGTTGGCTTCACCCCTCCACTTT. Amino acids: CAWRLASPLHF. Full variable domain (outside the CDR3, taken from reference TRBV30 and TRBJ1-6): SQTIHQWPATLVQPVGSPLSLECTVEGTSNPNLYWYRQAAGRGLQLLFYSVGIGQISSEVPQNLSASRPQDRQFILSSKKLLLSDSGFYLCAWRLASPLHFGNGTRLTVT.

The chain has TRBV9 and TRBJ2-3; TRBD2 matches at 8 bases. V trimming: 2 bases; J trimming: 1 base; junction bases outside the gene matches: 6. The CDR3 sequence is 16 residues long. CDR1 SGDLS and CDR2 YYNGEE come from the germline V gene. In DNA form, the CDR3 reads TGTGCCAGCAGCGTGAGTAGTAGCGGGGGCACAGATACGCAGTATTTT. This encodes CASSVSSSGGTDTQYF.

The V and J genes are TRBV10-2 and TRBJ2-7, with 8 bases identical to TRBD1. CDR3 size: 14 residues. From germline, CDR1 is WSHSY and CDR2 SAAADI. V lost 6 bases, J lost 1 base, and 5 bases stayed unmatched. The CDR3, as DNA: TGCGCCAGCAGGGGGACAGGAAATTCCTACGAGCAGTACGTC. Translation gives CASRGTGNSYEQYV.

The rearrangement links TRBV7-2 to TRBJ1-3, with D unclear. Trimming took 5 bases from V and 0 from J, leaving 5 bases between them. Looked up from germline, CDR1 is SGHTA and CDR2 is FQGNSA. The CDR3 runs to 13 residues. The CDR3: CASSLYSGNTIYF. Here the CDR3 DNA reads TGTGCCAGCAGCCTTTACTCTGGAAACACCATATATTTT.

CDR3 sequence reads: CASRRTGVQRETQYF. Written as DNA, the CDR3 is TGTGCCAGCAGACGGACAGGGGTTCAACGGGAGACCCAGTACTTC. The chain recombines TRBV2 with TRBJ2-5; 9 bases line up with TRBD1. Germline V gives CDR1 SNHLY, CDR2 FYNNEI. The CDR3 sequence is 15 residues long. V gave up 6 bases and J gave up 5 bases; unmatched junction bases: 10.

J is TRBJ1-1 and V is TRBV3-1 (or the pseudogene TRBV3-2); D possibly corresponds to TRBD1 (5 bases). The ends were cut back, 6 bases at V and 4 bases at J, with 12 bases in the middle. The CDR3 is 13 amino acids. CDR1 and CDR2 from the germline V gene are LGHDT and YNNKEL (reference sequence). CDR3 bases: TGTGCCAGCAGTCTCAGGGTCCCCACTGAAGCTTTCTTT. It specifies CASSLRVPTEAFF.

V and J are TRBV19 and TRBJ2-7; TRBD1 aligns across 9 bases. V lost 8 bases, J lost 3 bases, and 2 bases stayed unmatched. Germline V CDR1 and CDR2: LNHDA, SQIVND (reference sequence). This CDR3 comprises 12 residues. In DNA form, the CDR3 reads TGTGCCAGTGGGACAGGGTACTACGAGCAGTACTTC. It encodes CASGTGYYEQYF.

The V gene is TRBV24-1, the J gene TRBJ1-2; maybe TRBD1 (5 bases). The CDR3 has 12 amino acids. Germline V gives CDR1 KGHDR, CDR2 SFDVKD. The V and J ends lost 7 bases and 3 bases respectively, with 8 bases between them. The CDR3: CATRGGDYGYTF. DNA of the CDR3: TGTGCCACCAGGGGGGGAGACTATGGCTACACCTTC.

The CDR3 DNA is TGTGCCAGCAGCTTTGTCGGCTCTGGGGCCAACGTCCTGACTTTC. It is translated as CASSFVGSGANVLTF. The chain employs TRBV7-9 and TRBJ2-6; D gene unclear. The V and J ends lost 3 bases and 0 bases respectively, with 6 bases between them. The germline gives CDR1 SEHNR, CDR2 FQNEAQ (reference sequence). This CDR3 contains 15 residues. The full variable domain, completed using reference TRBV7-9 and TRBJ2-6, is DTGVSQNPRHKITKRGQNVTFRCDPISEHNRLYWYRQTLGQGPEFLTYFQNEAQLEKSRLLSDRFSAERPKGSFSTLEIQRTEQGDSAMYLCASSFVGSGANVLTFGAGSRLTVL.

This clone was counted once. The genes are TRBV28 and TRBJ2-1; 11 bases line up with TRBD1. Trimming at V came to 6 bases and at J to 6 bases, leaving 7 bases not matched to a gene. Germline V gene sequence: CDR1 MDHEN, CDR2 SYDVKM. This CDR3 is 15 amino acids long. The DNA of the CDR3 is TGTGCCAGCAGCACCGCCGGGACAGGGGGCAATGAGCAGTTCTTC. It specifies CASSTAGTGGNEQFF.

This clone has just a few counts. The rearrangement links TRBV5-5 to TRBJ2-7; 7 bases are a match to TRBD1. After removal of 4 bases from V and 2 bases from J, the junction contained 6 bases not matched to a gene. The CDR3 length is 14 residues. Looked up from germline, CDR1 is SGHKS and CDR2 is YYEKEE (reference sequence). In nucleotides, the CDR3 is TGTGCCAGCAGCCTGACAGGGCTTACCTACGAGCAGTACTTC. Translating gives CASSLTGLTYEQYF.

V gene TRBV5-1 combines with J gene TRBJ2-1, with 11 bases fitting TRBD2. The CDR3 spans 20 residues. Germline V gene lookup returns CDR1 SGHRS and CDR2 YFSETQ. V shed 4 bases and J 6 bases; nucleotides not matched to a gene: 21. CDR3 region: CASSPSPGLAGGVLPNEQFF. The DNA of the CDR3 is TGCGCCAGCAGCCCTTCCCCTGGGCTAGCGGGGGGAGTACTGCCCAATGAGCAGTTCTTC.